Below, 19 T cell receptor beta chains from the same sample are listed, as sequenced in a study of metastatic and nonmetastatic thyroid tumors. Thyroid surgery took place with no prior treatment in any patient. TCRdb re-called the PCR reads via MiXCR. The repertoire has roughly 40,000 clones, about 12% of them found once; the top ten carry 8.5% to 10%. Sequences were obtained from blood. The receptors stem from a male donor with papillary thyroid cancer or a benign thyroid nodule (not recorded which). Some clones in this sample may be carry-over from other donors' samples.

This clone was seen repeatedly, ten times or more. The chain uses TRBV10-3 and TRBJ2-7; D is unclear. There are 12 residues in the CDR3. Trimming shortened V by 3 bases and J by 3 bases, and 6 bases separated the two germline ends. Germline V gene sequence: CDR1 ENHRY, CDR2 SYGVKD. CDR3 in amino acids: CAISDLGYEQYF. In DNA form, the CDR3 reads TGTGCCATCAGTGATCTAGGCTACGAGCAGTACTTC.

This clone was counted ten times or more. The V and J genes are TRBV19 and TRBJ1-5, with D possibly TRBD1 on 5 matching bases. V dropped 5 bases and J dropped 2 bases, with 13 bases sitting between them. The germline CDR1 and CDR2 sequences are LNHDA and SQIVND (reference sequence). The length of the CDR3 is 15 residues. The CDR3 DNA reads as TGTGCCAGTAGTGTCCGGGGGGATCGCAATCAGCCCCAGCATTTT. Translation gives CASSVRGDRNQPQHF.

With respect to this clone: The junction does not match germline at one end; this may be a read error. This sample includes further DNA sequences coding for the same CDR3. The rearrangement uses TRBV6-1 and TRBJ2-7; D gene ambiguous. Germline V gene sequence: CDR1 MNHNS, CDR2 SASEGT. This CDR3 contains 14 residues. Here the CDR3 DNA reads TGTGCCAGCAGAACGGGTAGCTCGTCCCACGAGCAATACTTC. Translating gives CASRTGSSSHEQYF.

This clone was counted many times. The chain recombines TRBV9 with TRBJ1-2; D is undetermined. CDR3 size: 15 residues. Trimming took off 6 bases at V and 0 bases at J, with 15 bases between the two ends. CDR1 and CDR2 from the germline V gene are SGDLS and YYNGEE. CDR3 amino acids: CASTKLGGPNYGYTF. The CDR3 region has the DNA TGTGCCAGCACCAAATTGGGAGGGCCTAACTATGGCTACACCTTC.

As concerns this clone: This may be a read error: a much more frequent sequence differs by one nucleotide. CDR3 loop: CSVRLADYEKYF. CDR3 sequence (DNA): TGCAGCGTCAGACTAGCGGACTACGAGAAGTACTTC. This chain uses TRBV29-1 with TRBJ2-7; 9 nucleotides match TRBD2. The germline V gene has CDR1 SQVTM and CDR2 ANQGSEA. CDR3 length equals 12 residues.

This clone was counted at least ten times. V is TRBV10-2 and J is TRBJ2-3; 8 bases map to TRBD2. CDR3 length equals 13 residues. The trim removed 6 bases at V and 2 bases at J, leaving 1 base unmatched. The V gene's germline CDR1 is WSHSY and CDR2 SAAADI. The CDR3 DNA reads TGCGCCAGCAGAGGACTAGCCACAGATACGCAGTATTTT. Translating gives CASRGLATDTQYF.

This clone showed up many times. The V call is TRBV2, the J call TRBJ2-5; D remains unclear. The CDR3 runs 14 residues. Looked up from germline, CDR1 is SNHLY and CDR2 is FYNNEI. The germline V and J ends were trimmed by 2 bases and 0 bases, with 7 bases remaining between them. CDR3 DNA sequence: TGTGCCAGCAGTGAAATTGGGAACCAAGAGACCCAGTACTTC. The encoded protein is CASSEIGNQETQYF. Combining the CDR3 with reference TRBV2 and TRBJ2-5 gives the whole variable domain EPEVTQTPSHQVTQMGQEVILRCVPISNHLYFYWYRQILGQKVEFLVSFYNNEISEKSEIFDDQFSVERPDGSNFTLKIRSTKLEDSAMYFCASSEIGNQETQYFGPGTRLLVL.

Many counts were recorded for this clone. The rearrangement joins TRBV7-2 to TRBJ2-1, with D perhaps matching TRBD2 (5 bases). Per the germline V gene, CDR1 is SGHTA and CDR2 is FQGNSA. The germline V and J ends were trimmed by 1 base and 8 bases, with 9 bases remaining between them. CDR3 size: 13 residues. The CDR3 loop reads CASSLDREDEQFF. As DNA, the CDR3 is TGTGCCAGCAGCTTAGACCGGGAAGATGAGCAGTTCTTC.

Many counts were recorded for this clone. The V call is TRBV15, the J call TRBJ1-5; a weak D match, TRBD1 (5 bases). The CDR3 sequence is 14 residues long. V lost 1 base and J lost 7, with 11 bases in between. CDR1 is LNHNV, CDR2 YYDKDF, per germline (reference sequence). The CDR3 sequence: CATSRGQTGQPQHF. In DNA form, the CDR3 reads TGTGCCACCAGCAGAGGACAGACGGGCCAGCCCCAGCATTTT.

This chain joins TRBV6-5 and TRBJ1-2; 7 bases fit TRBD1. The CDR3 is made up of 16 amino acids. V lost 0 bases to trimming and J lost 4 bases; unmatched junction nucleotides: 8. CDR1 is MNHEY, CDR2 SVGAGI, per germline. The CDR3 region has the DNA TGTGCCAGCAGTTACTCAGGGCCGGCAGGGGGCTATGGCTACACCTTC. Protein: CASSYSGPAGGYGYTF.

This clone was observed at least ten times. The chain joins TRBV7-8 to TRBJ2-7, with 9 nucleotides matching TRBD1. V lost 4 bases to trimming and J lost 6 bases; unmatched junction nucleotides: 10. Germline V gene sequence: CDR1 SGHVS, CDR2 FQNEAQ. CDR3 size: 15 residues. The CDR3 DNA follows: TGTGCCAGCAGCTCAGCCGGGACAGGGTTTCTCGAGCAGTACTTC. It translates to CASSSAGTGFLEQYF.

In its sample, this clone was seen many times. V gene TRBV20-1 combines with J gene TRBJ2-2; 7 positions agree with TRBD2. Germline V lookup: CDR1 DFQATT, CDR2 SNEGSKA (reference sequence). The length of the CDR3 is 16 residues. V shed 6 bases and J 3 bases; nucleotides not matched to a gene: 13. The CDR3 loop reads CSAEPSSGVDTGELFF. For the CDR3, the DNA is TGCAGTGCAGAACCCTCCAGCGGGGTCGACACCGGGGAGCTGTTTTTT.

This clone has more than one count but fewer than ten. This may be a read error: a much more frequent sequence differs by one nucleotide. V is TRBV9 and J is TRBJ2-3; D gene unclear. CDR1 and CDR2 (germline): SGDLS, YYNGEE. The CDR3 is 12 amino acids. With 7 bases removed from V and 6 bases from J, the gap between germline ends came to 12 bases. The CDR3 bases are TGTGCCAGCGGCCTTCCGTCGGATACGCAGTATTTT. Its protein product is CASGLPSDTQYF.

The V gene is TRBV30, the J gene TRBJ1-2, with a tentative D call TRBD1 (6 bases). The CDR3 sequence is 17 residues long. CDR1 and CDR2 (germline): GTSNPN, SVGIG (reference sequence). Trimming shortened V by 2 bases and J by 1 base, and 20 bases separated the two germline ends. CDR3: CAWSFHSQGWDNYGYTF. CDR3 coding DNA: TGTGCCTGGAGTTTCCACTCGCAGGGGTGGGATAACTATGGCTACACCTTC.

This clone was detected many times. V usage is TRBV13 and J usage is TRBJ2-3; no clear D. CDR1 PRHDT and CDR2 FYEKMQ come from the germline V gene (reference sequence). The germline V and J ends were trimmed by 5 bases and 6 bases, with 15 bases remaining between them. The CDR3 loop spans 14 amino acids. The CDR3 is CASSGRTEMDTQYF. The CDR3 DNA is TGTGCCAGCAGCGGCCGGACGGAGATGGATACGCAGTATTTT.

This clone was picked up many times. This chain joins TRBV10-2 and TRBJ2-1; D is perhaps TRBD1 or TRBD2 (5 bases each). Germline V gene lookup returns CDR1 WSHSY and CDR2 SAAADI. The V gene lost 7 bases and the J gene lost 9 bases, with 19 bases spanning the gap. The CDR3 is 14 residues long. The CDR3 region has the DNA TGCGCCAGCATGGCCGGAGGTGACGGGGCTGAGCAGTTCTTC. Translation: CASMAGGDGAEQFF.

The table lists this clone with many counts. The chain uses TRBV10-3 and TRBJ1-1; possibly TRBD1 for D (5 bases). V lost 0 bases, J lost 3 bases, and 8 bases lay in between. The CDR3 has 14 amino acids. Germline V gene data show CDR1 as ENHRY and CDR2 as SYGVKD. The CDR3, as DNA: TGTGCCATCAGTGAGTCTCAGGGTTACACTGAAGCTTTCTTT. Its translation: CAISESQGYTEAFF.

Relative to its sample, this clone is medium-sized. This chain connects TRBV6-2 or TRBV6-3 to TRBJ2-7, with 13 bases matching TRBD2. Germline loops: CDR1 MNHEY, CDR2 SVGEGT. This CDR3 region has 15 residues. With V trimmed by 6 bases and J by 4 bases, 6 bases remained unmatched. CDR3 sequence reads: CASSSGLAGYYEQYF. The CDR3 DNA is TGTGCCAGCAGCTCGGGACTAGCGGGATATTACGAGCAGTACTTC.

This clone came up many times. The V and J genes are TRBV15 and TRBJ2-7; TRBD1 matches at 11 bases. This CDR3 contains 15 residues. Germline V lookup: CDR1 LNHNV, CDR2 YYDKDF (reference sequence). J was trimmed by 3 bases and V by 5 bases; bases with no gene match: 6. CDR3 residues: CATSLLGQGGYEQYF. CDR3 bases: TGTGCCACCAGCCTTCTGGGACAGGGGGGCTACGAGCAGTACTTC. Complete variable domain (other parts from reference TRBV15 and TRBJ2-7): DAMVIQNPRYQVTQFGKPVTLSCSQTLNHNVMYWYQQKSSQAPKLLFHYYDKDFNNEADTPDNFQSRRPNTSFCFLDIRSPGLGDTAMYLCATSLLGQGGYEQYFGPGTRLTVT.